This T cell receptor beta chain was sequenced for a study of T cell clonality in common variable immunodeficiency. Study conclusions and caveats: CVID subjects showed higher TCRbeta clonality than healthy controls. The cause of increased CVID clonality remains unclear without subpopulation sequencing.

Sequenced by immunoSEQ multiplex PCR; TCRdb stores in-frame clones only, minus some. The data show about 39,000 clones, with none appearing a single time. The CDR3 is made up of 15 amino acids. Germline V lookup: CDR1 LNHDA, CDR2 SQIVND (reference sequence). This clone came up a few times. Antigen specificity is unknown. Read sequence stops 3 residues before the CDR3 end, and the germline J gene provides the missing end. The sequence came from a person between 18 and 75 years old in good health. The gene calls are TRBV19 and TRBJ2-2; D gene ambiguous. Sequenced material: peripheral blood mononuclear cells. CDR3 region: CASSETSLTGEKLFF. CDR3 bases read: TGTGCCAGTAGCGAGACGTCATTAACGGGTGAAAAG.